The next 17 T cell receptor beta chains were all read from a single sample in a study of coeliac disease. Findings and limits, study-wide: Control samples showed higher TRB and TRG clonality than intraepithelial and lamina propria samples in active celiac disease.

Antigens of these TCRs are unknown. The protocol was immunoSEQ multiplex PCR, while the TCRdb copy is restricted to in-frame clones and leaves out a portion. The sample carries about 6,700 clones, about 63% recorded once. Sequencing was performed on lamina propria lymphocytes from the gut. The origin of the receptors is a woman aged 18 to 35 with active celiac disease.

This chain connects TRBV5-4 to TRBJ2-1, with 7 bases that match TRBD2. The germline CDR1 and CDR2 sequences are SGHNT and YYREEE (reference sequence). V trimming: 5 bases; J trimming: 0 bases; junction bases outside the gene matches: 2. The CDR3 runs to 14 residues. In DNA form, the CDR3 reads TGTGCCAGCAGGGGGGGGATCTCCTACAATGAGCAGTTCTTC. It encodes CASRGGISYNEQFF. The full variable domain, its missing parts supplied by reference TRBV5-4 and TRBJ2-1, is ETGVTQSPTHLIKTRGQQVTLRCSSQSGHNTVSWYQQALGQGPQFIFQYYREEENGRGNFPPRFSGLQFPNYSSELNVNALELDDSALYLCASRGGISYNEQFFGPGTRLTVL.

CDR3 sequence: CASSLVVRDDGYTF. CDR3 bases: TGTGCCAGCAGCTTGGTGGTCAGGGATGATGGCTACACCTTC. This chain uses TRBV5-8 with TRBJ1-2, with a weak D call TRBD1 (5 bases). The germline V gene has CDR1 SGHTS and CDR2 YDEGEE. V lost 0 bases and J lost 6, with 12 bases in between. The length of the CDR3 is 14 residues.

This clone was detected only a few times. A junction end diverges from the germline sequence, so it may reflect a read error. The genes are TRBV2 and TRBJ1-2, with D tentatively TRBD1 (6 bases). Germline CDR1 SNHLY, CDR2 FYNNEI. This CDR3 comprises 12 residues. This CDR3 is CASGIGTWDTAF. The CDR3, as DNA: TGTGCCAGCGGAATTGGAACGTGGGACACTGCCTTC.

By proportion, this clone is medium-sized. The chain combines TRBV2 with TRBJ1-5; D not resolved. Germline assignment: CDR1 SNHLY and CDR2 FYNNEI. Trimming took off 5 bases at V and 2 bases at J, with 13 bases between the two ends. CDR3 length: 15 residues. The CDR3 bases are TGTGCCAGCAGTCCGCCCGGGGAAGGCAATCAGCCCCAGCATTTT. Its protein is CASSPPGEGNQPQHF.

This clone was detected a few times. The CDR3 coding sequence is TGTGCCAGTAGTCTGACAGGGATAGGTGCTGAAGCTTTCTTT. It yields the protein CASSLTGIGAEAFF. The chain couples TRBV19 to TRBJ1-1; TRBD1 aligns across 7 bases. The V gene end was trimmed by 5 bases and the J gene end by 6 bases; junction bases not matched to a gene: 9. The CDR3 totals 14 residues. The germline V gene encodes CDR1 LNHDA and CDR2 SQIVND (reference sequence).

V usage is TRBV2 and J usage is TRBJ1-1; D is perhaps TRBD1 (5 bases). The V gene lost 2 bases and the J gene lost 3 bases, with 10 bases spanning the gap. CDR3 length: 14 amino acids. The germline V gene has CDR1 SNHLY and CDR2 FYNNEI. The CDR3 region is CASSEYRGDTEAFF. The DNA for the CDR3 is TGTGCCAGCAGTGAATATCGGGGGGACACTGAAGCTTTCTTT.

The CDR3 coding sequence is TGCGCCAGCAGTCTGAAACAGCATCCCTATAGCAATCAGCCCCAGCATTTT. Translated, it gives CASSLKQHPYSNQPQHF. The chain is built from TRBV23-1 and TRBJ1-5; no clear D gene. TRBV23-1 is recorded as an ORF, its role being uncertain. V lost 4 bases and J 0 bases, leaving 16 bases between the germline ends. The CDR3 contains 17 residues.

The rearrangement uses TRBV4-1 and TRBJ1-1; D uncertain. Trimming shortened V by 3 bases and J by 1 base, and 9 bases separated the two germline ends. Germline CDR1 and CDR2: MGHRA and YSYEKL. There are 14 residues in the CDR3. CDR3 coding DNA: TGCGCCAGCAGCCACGGGGATACGAACACTGAAGCTTTCTTT. This codes for CASSHGDTNTEAFF.

The V and J genes are TRBV14 and TRBJ2-7, with D possibly TRBD1 on 6 matching bases. The CDR3 runs 14 residues. CDR1 is SGHDN, CDR2 FVKESK, per germline. V lost 7 bases and J 3 bases, leaving 16 bases between the germline ends. CDR3 region: CASTSQDRLYEQYF. The CDR3 region has the DNA TGTGCCAGCACCTCCCAAGACAGGCTCTACGAGCAGTACTTC.

Only a few counts were recorded for this clone. The V call is TRBV6-6, the J call TRBJ2-7; a possible D gene is TRBD1 (6 bases). V gave up 6 bases and J gave up 3 bases, with 12 bases separating them. The CDR3 is 13 amino acids. Germline V gives CDR1 MNHNY, CDR2 SVGAGI (reference sequence). The CDR3 DNA sequence: TGTGCCAGCAGCCGCGGACAGTTCTACGAGCAGTACTTC. This encodes CASSRGQFYEQYF.

The chain is built from TRBV19 and TRBJ1-6; D is possibly TRBD1 (5 bases). There are 13 residues in the CDR3. Germline V gene data show CDR1 as LNHDA and CDR2 as SQIVND (reference sequence). The ends were cut back, 7 bases at V and 4 bases at J, with 8 bases in the middle. The CDR3 DNA reads as TGTGCCAGTATGGGGGGATATAATTCACCCCTCCACTTT. Its translation is CASMGGYNSPLHF.

The genes are TRBV6-6 and TRBJ2-5, with a tentative D call TRBD2 (6 bases). Germline CDR1 and CDR2: MNHNY and SVGAGI (reference sequence). The CDR3 has 15 residues. V was pared by 0 bases and J by 2 bases, with 10 bases between. The DNA for the CDR3 is TGTGCCAGCAGTTACTCGGGGACTGTTCAAGAGACCCAGTACTTC. It codes for CASSYSGTVQETQYF.

The chain combines TRBV6-5 with TRBJ2-1; 12 nucleotides agree with TRBD2. The ends lost 2 bases at V and 8 bases at J; junction bases unmatched: 7. The CDR3 runs to 16 residues. The germline gives CDR1 MNHEY, CDR2 SVGAGI. This CDR3 is CASSYRLAGGFHEQFF. The CDR3 nucleotides are TGTGCCAGCAGTTACAGGCTAGCGGGAGGGTTCCATGAGCAGTTCTTC.

This clone was seen only a few times. The gene calls are TRBV18 and TRBJ2-5, with a tentative D call TRBD2 (6 bases). Per germline, CDR1 KGHSH and CDR2 LQKENI. This CDR3 region has 15 residues. Trimming shortened V by 0 bases and J by 4 bases, and 12 bases separated the two germline ends. CDR3 region: CASSPPRAGGETQYF. CDR3 in DNA: TGTGCCAGCTCACCACCTAGGGCCGGGGGAGAGACCCAGTACTTC.

The sample holds a few counts of this clone. The rearrangement uses TRBV6-5 and TRBJ2-7; 7 bases map to TRBD1. J was trimmed by 2 bases and V by 10 bases; bases with no gene match: 8. The CDR3 length is 13 residues. CDR1 and CDR2 from the germline V gene are MNHEY and SVGAGI. The CDR3 nucleotides are TGTGCCACCAGACAGGGTCAGGCCTACGAGCAGTACTTC. Its protein product is CATRQGQAYEQYF.

The chain links TRBV6-5 to TRBJ2-7; TRBD2 agrees at 9 bases. The CDR3 is 15 amino acids. After removal of 8 bases from V and 2 bases from J, the junction contained 10 bases not matched to a gene. The V gene's germline CDR1 is MNHEY and CDR2 SVGAGI. The CDR3, as DNA: TGTGCCAGCGCAGAGGCGGGGGGGTTAGCCTACGAGCAGTACTTC. As protein: CASAEAGGLAYEQYF.

The chain combines TRBV28 with TRBJ1-2, with D hard to call. CDR3 length equals 15 residues. Germline lookup yields CDR1 MDHEN and CDR2 SYDVKM. With 2 bases removed from V and 4 bases from J, the gap between germline ends came to 14 bases. In nucleotides, the CDR3 is TGTGCCAGCAGTTTAAATCTAGGGAGACCCTATGGCTACACCTTC. Translating it yields CASSLNLGRPYGYTF.